Sequencing of this TCR beta chain was carried out in a study of human thymus T cells. Study findings and constraints: Related research described thymic repertoires that were highly overlapping among unrelated individuals. Thymic and blood repertoires appeared to display a bias in their usage of V and J genes.

Concerning this clone itself: Its matching antigen is unknown.

V was clipped by 3 bases and J by 3 bases; unmatched bases: 1. The CDR3 is made up of 14 amino acids. CDR1 is KGHSH and CDR2 is LQKENI in the germline V gene. Corrective cardiac surgery supplied the resected thymus tissue. The sample donors, healthy Finnish infants, were having corrective surgery for congenital heart defects. Here immunoSEQ multiplex PCR was the method, and the copy in TCRdb shows in-frame clones only, minus some. The repertoire consists of about 130,000 clones, with around 94% occurring once and the leading ten covering 0.02% to 0.03%. The source of this sequence is a boy under two years old with a congenital heart defect but otherwise immunologically healthy. Sequenced sample: thymus tissue. The chain combines TRBV18 with TRBJ2-1; TRBD2 agrees at 8 bases. CDR3 coding DNA: TGTGCCAGCTCACCTAGCGGGGACTACAATGAGCAGTTCTTC. Its translation is CASSPSGDYNEQFF.